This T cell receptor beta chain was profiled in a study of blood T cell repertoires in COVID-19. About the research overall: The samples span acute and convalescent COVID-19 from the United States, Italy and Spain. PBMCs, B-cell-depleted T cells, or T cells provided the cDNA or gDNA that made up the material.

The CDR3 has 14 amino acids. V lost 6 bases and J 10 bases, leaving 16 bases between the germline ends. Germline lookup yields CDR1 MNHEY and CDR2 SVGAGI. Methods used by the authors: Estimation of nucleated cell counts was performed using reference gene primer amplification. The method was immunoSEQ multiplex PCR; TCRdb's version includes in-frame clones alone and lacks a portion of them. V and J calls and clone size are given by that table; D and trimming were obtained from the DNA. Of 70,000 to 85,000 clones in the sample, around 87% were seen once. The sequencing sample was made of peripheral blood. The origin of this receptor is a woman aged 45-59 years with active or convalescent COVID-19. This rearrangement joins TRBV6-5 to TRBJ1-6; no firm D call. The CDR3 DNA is TGTGCCAGCAGGTCGGTCGTAGATAGATCACCCCTCCACTTT. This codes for CASRSVVDRSPLHF.